The 13 T cell receptor beta chains below come from one sample, sequenced in a study of control samples from healthy donors and cancer patients. Generated by immunoSEQ multiplex PCR, the TCRdb table keeps only in-frame clones and is missing some. The table has some 45,000 clones, 85% to 95% seen once; the top ten hold around 23%. Input material: PBMCs. The receptors derive from a woman between 40 and 50 years old with head and neck cancer.

The V call is TRBV5-1, the J call TRBJ1-1; D remains ambiguous. Germline V gene data show CDR1 as SGHRS and CDR2 as YFSETQ. V dropped 0 bases and J dropped 3 bases, with 12 bases sitting between them. This CDR3 is built from 15 residues. The CDR3 loop reads CASSLDSTHDTEAFF. As DNA, the CDR3 is TGCGCCAGCAGCTTGGACAGTACGCACGACACTGAAGCTTTCTTT.

This sequence joins TRBV5-5 and TRBJ1-4; 7 bases map to TRBD1. Germline trimming cut 0 bases from V and 0 bases from J; bases unmatched to any gene: 2. This CDR3 has 16 residues. CDR1 and CDR2 from the germline V gene are SGHKS and YYEKEE (reference sequence). DNA of the CDR3: TGTGCCAGCAGCTTGGCAGGGGGTGCAACTAATGAAAAACTGTTTTTT. This translates into CASSLAGGATNEKLFF.

The genes are TRBV11-2 and TRBJ1-5; D gene unclear. The germline CDR1 and CDR2 sequences are SGHAT and FQNNGV. Trimming removed 0 bases from V and 7 bases from J, with 7 bases in between. CDR3 length equals 13 residues. The CDR3: CASSLELRQPQHF. The CDR3 region has the DNA TGTGCCAGCAGCTTAGAGTTGAGGCAGCCCCAGCATTTT.

This chain joins TRBV6-6 and TRBJ1-5; a possible D gene is TRBD1 (5 bases). From germline, CDR1 is MNHNY and CDR2 SVGAGI (reference sequence). This CDR3 region has 15 residues. The V end lost 5 bases, the J end lost 3 bases, and 14 bases lay between the germline ends. The CDR3 protein is CASSNRGEFNQPQHF. The CDR3 DNA is TGTGCCAGCAGTAACCGGGGCGAGTTCAATCAGCCCCAGCATTTT.

The chain uses TRBV6-5 and TRBJ1-1; 9 bases line up with TRBD1. CDR1 and CDR2 (germline): MNHEY, SVGAGI. After removal of 6 bases from V and 3 bases from J, the junction contained 2 bases not matched to a gene. There are 13 residues in the CDR3. The CDR3 region has the DNA TGTGCCAGCAGCTGGACAGGGGACACTGAAGCTTTCTTT. This translates into CASSWTGDTEAFF.

The chain recombines TRBV7-3 with TRBJ1-2; 7 positions agree with TRBD1. Trimming took 4 bases from V and 4 from J; bases not matched to a gene: 15. The CDR3 consists of 17 residues. Germline V gives CDR1 SGHTA, CDR2 FQGTGA. CDR3 DNA sequence: TGTGCCAGCAGCTCGACAGGGCCCTCCCCACTAGGCTATGGCTACACCTTC. Translating gives CASSSTGPSPLGYGYTF.

This rearrangement joins TRBV30 to TRBJ1-6; TRBD1 might be the D (5 bases). Germline V CDR1 and CDR2: GTSNPN, SVGIG (reference sequence). Trimming took off 2 bases at V and 7 bases at J, with 12 bases between the two ends. The CDR3 has 14 amino acids. The CDR3 coding sequence is TGTGCCTGGAGTCGGGACCGACTAAATTCACCCCTCCACTTT. Residues: CAWSRDRLNSPLHF. Filled out from reference TRBV30 and TRBJ1-6, the complete variable domain reads SQTIHQWPATLVQPVGSPLSLECTVEGTSNPNLYWYRQAAGRGLQLLFYSVGIGQISSEVPQNLSASRPQDRQFILSSKKLLLSDSGFYLCAWSRDRLNSPLHFGNGTRLTVT.

J is TRBJ1-1 and V is TRBV30, with D uncertain. This CDR3 is 12 amino acids long. Germline V gene lookup returns CDR1 GTSNPN and CDR2 SVGIG (reference sequence). Trimming left V 2 bases short and J 6 bases short, with 10 bases between. The CDR3 region is CAWSINQAEAFF. The DNA of the CDR3 is TGTGCCTGGAGTATAAATCAGGCTGAAGCTTTCTTT.

This chain connects TRBV15 to TRBJ2-1; D is possibly TRBD2 (5 bases). The CDR3 sequence is 17 residues long. Germline V lookup: CDR1 LNHNV, CDR2 YYDKDF (reference sequence). V was pared by 2 bases and J by 0 bases, with 14 bases between. The CDR3 loop is CATSRSQAASSYNEQFF. DNA for the CDR3: TGTGCCACCAGCAGATCACAAGCGGCCAGCTCCTACAATGAGCAGTTCTTC.

CDR3 coding DNA: TGTGCCAGCACCTCTAGCGGGAGGGGCACAGATACGCAGTATTTT. It translates to CASTSSGRGTDTQYF. The V call is TRBV7-9, the J call TRBJ2-3; 12 bases are shared with TRBD2. The CDR3 loop spans 15 amino acids. Germline lookup yields CDR1 SEHNR and CDR2 FQNEAQ (reference sequence). V shed 7 bases, J shed 1 base, and the junction held 3 bases outside the gene matches.

The chain joins TRBV5-1 to TRBJ2-5; unclear D gene. Per the germline V gene, CDR1 is SGHRS and CDR2 is YFSETQ. The V end was cut by 1 base, the J end by 7 bases, with 11 bases between. The CDR3 loop spans 13 amino acids. CDR3 in DNA: TGCGCCAGCAGCTTGAGCAGGTTTGGGACCCAGTACTTC. It translates to CASSLSRFGTQYF.

This clone was recorded once. The chain joins TRBV27 to TRBJ1-1; tentative D call: TRBD1 (6 bases). V was trimmed by 6 bases and J by 1 base, leaving 21 bases between them. CDR1 is MNHEY and CDR2 is SMNVEV in the germline V gene (reference sequence). The CDR3 consists of 17 residues. This CDR3 is CASSYRVIRGKNTEAFF. The CDR3 coding sequence is TGTGCCAGCAGCTACAGGGTGATCAGAGGGAAGAACACTGAAGCTTTCTTT.

The rearrangement uses TRBV5-1 and TRBJ1-4, with D unclear. The V end was cut by 0 bases, the J end by 0 bases, with 6 bases between. The CDR3 is 15 residues long. CDR1 and CDR2 (germline): SGHRS, YFSETQ. The CDR3 DNA reads as TGCGCCAGCAGCTTGGAAGTTTCAACTAATGAAAAACTGTTTTTT. This codes for CASSLEVSTNEKLFF.